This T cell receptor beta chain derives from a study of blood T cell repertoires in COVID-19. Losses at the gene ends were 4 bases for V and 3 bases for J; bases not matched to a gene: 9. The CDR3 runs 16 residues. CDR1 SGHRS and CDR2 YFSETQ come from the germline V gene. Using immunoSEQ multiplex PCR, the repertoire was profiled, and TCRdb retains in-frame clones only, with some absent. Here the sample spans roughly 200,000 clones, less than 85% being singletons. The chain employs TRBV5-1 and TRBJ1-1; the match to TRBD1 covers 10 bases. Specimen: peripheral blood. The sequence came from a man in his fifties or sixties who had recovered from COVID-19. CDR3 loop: CASSKEGQGRDTEAFF. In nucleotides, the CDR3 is TGCGCCAGCAGCAAGGAGGGACAGGGGAGAGACACTGAAGCTTTCTTT.